The T cell receptor beta chain described here comes from a study of tumor-infiltrating lymphocytes in primary liver carcinoma. Study results and caveats: In the absence of sorting, bulk samples left CD4+ and CD8+ repertoires uncompared.

Total RNA (around 510 ng) served as template for TCR beta cDNA synthesis primed by a constant-region primer. Three-round nested multiplex PCR performed with slightly modified ARM-PCR produced the TCR beta libraries. Use of TRBV1-TRBV30 forward primers with a C-beta reverse primer characterized the first two PCR rounds, which lasted around 10 cycles each. TCRdb used MiXCR to reprocess the multiplex PCR reads, holding one entry per CDR3 protein. The data contain 300,000 to 400,000 distinct CDR3 sequences, 55% to 65% of them singletons. Germline DNA was extracted too, while blood RNA derived from unsorted whole blood. Chronic HBV infection was present in the patients, who were treatment-naive. The junction had 13 bases not matched to a gene; V was cut back by 5 bases and J by 3 bases. Germline V CDR1 and CDR2: SGHAT, FQNNGV. The CDR3 is made up of 16 amino acids. A note on this clonotype: Its antigen is unidentified.

The TCR sequence derives from a man aged 35 to 55 with primary liver carcinoma and hepatitis B virus infection. This rearrangement joins TRBV11-2 to TRBJ2-7; 7 bases align to TRBD1. The sample taken for sequencing was peripheral blood. DNA of the CDR3: TGTGCCAGCAGCCACACGAACCGACAGGGACACTACGAGCAGTACTTC. Residues: CASSHTNRQGHYEQYF.